What follows are 31 T cell receptor beta chains derived from one specimen sequenced in a study of early T cells in non-severe SARS-CoV-2 infection. Each CDR3 protein gets one entry after TCRdb re-called the 5' RACE reads with MiXCR. The sample has some 80,000 distinct CDR3 sequences; roughly 13% are singletons. The material sequenced was whole blood. These receptors originate from an adult who was a healthcare worker with PCR-confirmed SARS-CoV-2 infection or an uninfected control (not recorded which).

J is TRBJ2-1 and V is TRBV7-2; TRBD1 agrees at 9 bases. The CDR3 runs 15 residues. The V gene end was trimmed by 5 bases and the J gene end by 5 bases; junction bases not matched to a gene: 7. Germline V gene sequence: CDR1 SGHTA, CDR2 FQGNSA. This CDR3 is CASSPYRGRNNEQFF. For the CDR3, the DNA is TGTGCCAGCAGCCCATACAGGGGGCGTAACAATGAGCAGTTCTTC.

This clonotype appeared many times. The V call is TRBV20-1, the J call TRBJ1-2, with D possibly matching TRBD1 (5 bases). This CDR3 has 14 residues. Between the trimmed V and J ends, which lost 0 bases and 5 bases, there was a span of 13 bases. Germline V gene sequence: CDR1 DFQATT, CDR2 SNEGSKA (reference sequence). The CDR3: CSARDTGAGYGYTF. CDR3 in DNA: TGCAGTGCTAGAGATACAGGCGCCGGGTATGGCTACACCTTC.

In its sample, this clonotype was seen many times. The chain combines TRBV4-1 with TRBJ1-3; D not resolved. This CDR3 comprises 14 residues. The ends were cut back, 1 base at V and 5 bases at J, with 9 bases in the middle. Per the germline V gene, CDR1 is MGHRA and CDR2 is YSYEKL. The CDR3 DNA follows: TGCGCCAGCAGCCAAGTCCCAAAGAGAAACACCATATATTTT. This translates into CASSQVPKRNTIYF.

This clonotype was seen many times. The chain links TRBV5-1 to TRBJ2-1; D may be TRBD2 (6 bases). This CDR3 comprises 15 residues. The V gene lost 0 bases and the J gene lost 5 bases, with 12 bases spanning the gap. The germline V gene encodes CDR1 SGHRS and CDR2 YFSETQ. The chain's CDR3 is CASSLDPGGHNEQFF. Written as DNA, the CDR3 is TGCGCCAGCAGCTTGGACCCAGGAGGGCACAATGAGCAGTTCTTC.

The chain combines TRBV2 with TRBJ2-1; 7 bases match TRBD2. Per germline, CDR1 SNHLY and CDR2 FYNNEI. V was pared by 6 bases and J by 5 bases, with 13 bases of the junction left unmatched. This CDR3 has 16 residues. This CDR3 reads CASRELASPPNNEQFF. The DNA of the CDR3 is TGTGCCAGCAGGGAACTAGCGTCACCTCCGAACAATGAGCAGTTCTTC.

The chain combines TRBV6-5 with TRBJ2-7; the D call may be TRBD1 or TRBD2 (6 bases each). Germline assignment: CDR1 MNHEY and CDR2 SVGAGI. This CDR3 region has 14 residues. Trimming cost V 5 bases and J 3 bases, with 14 bases left between them. The CDR3 region is CASSPRGGHYEQYF. In DNA form, the CDR3 reads TGTGCCAGCAGTCCCCGAGGGGGGCACTACGAGCAGTACTTC.

The sample holds a few counts of this clonotype. CDR3 loop: CASSFQSGLAGGTYEQYF. In nucleotides, the CDR3 is TGTGCCAGCAGTTTCCAATCGGGACTAGCGGGGGGCACCTACGAGCAGTACTTC. V and J are TRBV12-3 or TRBV12-4 and TRBJ2-7; 15 bases are a match to TRBD2. This CDR3 contains 18 residues. V shed 3 bases, J shed 2 bases, and the junction held 8 bases outside the gene matches.

The table lists this clonotype with many counts. V usage is TRBV12-3 or TRBV12-4 and J usage is TRBJ2-4; D is undetermined. The CDR3 contains 14 residues. With 3 bases removed from V and 0 bases from J, the gap between germline ends came to 6 bases. CDR3 sequence (DNA): TGTGCCAGCAGTTTGATGCTAGCCAAAAACATTCAGTACTTC. It yields the protein CASSLMLAKNIQYF.

This clonotype was counted between two and nine times. V and J are TRBV7-8 and TRBJ2-5; tentative D call: TRBD1 (5 bases). Germline loops: CDR1 SGHVS, CDR2 FQNEAQ. V lost 1 base, J lost 2 bases, and 5 bases lay in between. The CDR3 has 13 amino acids. The DNA of the CDR3 is TGTGCCAGCAGCTTAGGACAGCAAGAGACCCAGTACTTC. It translates to CASSLGQQETQYF.

This clonotype was observed a few times. This chain joins TRBV6-5 and TRBJ2-1; the D call may be TRBD1 or TRBD2 (5 bases each). CDR1 and CDR2 from the germline V gene are MNHEY and SVGAGI. Trimming stripped 8 bases from V and 12 bases from J, with 20 bases between. CDR3 length: 13 amino acids. The CDR3 region is CASQAAIRDGQFF. DNA of the CDR3: TGTGCCAGCCAAGCGGCAATCCGGGACGGGCAGTTCTTC.

The J gene is TRBJ2-2, the V gene TRBV7-2; 10 nucleotides match TRBD1. The germline V gene encodes CDR1 SGHTA and CDR2 FQGNSA. V lost 4 bases, J lost 6 bases, and 8 bases stayed unmatched. CDR3 length equals 16 residues. CDR3 in amino acids: CASSSNRDRGPGELFF. As DNA, the CDR3 is TGTGCCAGCAGCTCGAACCGGGACAGGGGTCCCGGGGAGCTGTTTTTT.

Within the sample, this clonotype is medium-sized. The chain carries TRBV14 and TRBJ2-2; D gene ambiguous. From germline, CDR1 is SGHDN and CDR2 FVKESK. The CDR3 spans 14 residues. Trimming took off 8 bases at V and 6 bases at J, with 16 bases between the two ends. Written as DNA, the CDR3 is TGTGCCAGCCGACCGAATGGAGACGCCGGGGAGCTGTTTTTT. Protein sequence: CASRPNGDAGELFF.

This chain connects TRBV6-6 to TRBJ1-5, with D perhaps matching TRBD1 (5 bases). The CDR3 spans 13 residues. V gave up 7 bases and J gave up 3 bases, with 10 bases separating them. Germline-derived CDR1 and CDR2 are MNHNY and SVGAGI (reference sequence). In nucleotides, the CDR3 is TGTGCCAGCATGGGGCGAAACAATCAGCCCCAGCATTTT. Translating gives CASMGRNNQPQHF.

The chain joins TRBV10-1 to TRBJ2-1; 9 nucleotides agree with TRBD1. This CDR3 is built from 15 residues. The V and J ends lost 6 bases and 8 bases, in that order; junction bases with no gene match: 11. Germline V gives CDR1 WNHNN, CDR2 SYGVQD (reference sequence). This CDR3 reads CASSTPGQGRDEQFF. CDR3 bases: TGCGCCAGCAGCACACCGGGACAGGGTAGGGATGAGCAGTTCTTC.

The chain couples TRBV2 to TRBJ2-1; 10 nucleotides align to TRBD2. V lost 6 bases to trimming and J lost 5 bases; unmatched junction nucleotides: 7. This CDR3 is built from 15 residues. Germline CDR1 SNHLY, CDR2 FYNNEI. The CDR3 region is CASRFGLAENNEQFF. The CDR3 DNA follows: TGTGCCAGCAGATTCGGACTAGCGGAGAACAATGAGCAGTTCTTC.

The table lists this clonotype with a few counts. This chain joins TRBV7-8 and TRBJ2-1; D is perhaps TRBD2 (5 bases). The CDR3 contains 14 residues. The germline gives CDR1 SGHVS, CDR2 FQNEAQ. V was trimmed by 1 base and J by 9 bases, leaving 13 bases between them. The CDR3 region is CASSLVLARGEQFF. For the CDR3, the DNA is TGTGCCAGCAGCTTAGTCCTAGCACGGGGTGAGCAGTTCTTC.

This clonotype was counted at least ten times. The genes are TRBV11-2 and TRBJ2-5, with D possibly being TRBD2 (5 bases). Germline CDR1 SGHAT, CDR2 FQNNGV. V was pared by 0 bases and J by 4 bases, with 9 bases between. CDR3 length: 14 amino acids. In DNA, the CDR3 is TGTGCCAGCAGCTTAGAACTAGACCGAGAGACCCAGTACTTC. Translating it yields CASSLELDRETQYF.

This clonotype was found a few times. The V call is TRBV7-6, the J call TRBJ2-2; the match to TRBD2 covers 8 bases. The CDR3 loop spans 17 amino acids. Germline values: CDR1 SGHVS, CDR2 FNYEAQ. Trimming removed 3 bases from V and 6 bases from J; junction bases left unmatched: 12. CDR3 in amino acids: CASSFTPPGLVPGELFF. DNA of the CDR3: TGTGCCAGCAGCTTTACACCCCCGGGACTAGTCCCCGGGGAGCTGTTTTTT.

The chain joins TRBV5-4 to TRBJ2-7, with TRBD2 matching over 7 bases. The CDR3 length is 14 residues. Germline assignment: CDR1 SGHNT and CDR2 YYREEE (reference sequence). J was trimmed by 2 bases and V by 3 bases; bases with no gene match: 5. The CDR3 reads CASSSGGSTYEQYF. CDR3 nucleotides: TGTGCCAGCAGCTCCGGGGGGTCTACCTACGAGCAGTACTTC.

This clonotype was seen a few times. This chain uses TRBV6-2 or TRBV6-3 with TRBJ2-7; 9 nucleotides align to TRBD1. V was pared by 6 bases and J by 5 bases, with 11 bases of the junction left unmatched. CDR1 is MNHEY and CDR2 is SVGEGT in the germline V gene. The CDR3 spans 15 residues. As DNA, the CDR3 is TGTGCCAGCAGCAGCCGGGACAGGGCTTCGGACGAGCAGTACTTC. Residues: CASSSRDRASDEQYF.

The rearrangement uses TRBV2 and TRBJ2-1; 8 bases are a match to TRBD1. The V gene's germline CDR1 is SNHLY and CDR2 FYNNEI. This CDR3 region has 15 residues. Losses at the gene ends were 10 bases for V and 6 bases for J; bases not matched to a gene: 14. The CDR3 DNA follows: TGTGCCACCAAGTCTCGGACAGGGACAGGCAATGAGCAGTTCTTC. Its protein product is CATKSRTGTGNEQFF.

This clonotype came up many times. V is TRBV6-6 and J is TRBJ1-1; 10 bases are shared with TRBD1. Germline values: CDR1 MNHNY, CDR2 SVGAGI (reference sequence). This CDR3 is 15 amino acids long. V gave up 6 bases and J gave up 5 bases; unmatched junction bases: 9. As DNA, the CDR3 is TGTGCCAGCAGCAGGGACAGGGGTTGGAATACTGAAGCTTTCTTT. Residues: CASSRDRGWNTEAFF.

The genes are TRBV5-4 and TRBJ1-1, with 8 bases aligning to TRBD1. V lost 4 bases, J lost 4 bases, and 9 bases stayed unmatched. This CDR3 has 15 residues. CDR1 is SGHNT and CDR2 is YYREEE in the germline V gene (reference sequence). As DNA, the CDR3 is TGTGCCAGCAGCCTTCGAACCGACAGGGGCACTGAAGCTTTCTTT. Protein sequence: CASSLRTDRGTEAFF.

This chain links TRBV20-1 with TRBJ1-1; TRBD1 might be the D (5 bases). This CDR3 spans 14 amino acids. Germline V gene data show CDR1 as DFQATT and CDR2 as SNEGSKA (reference sequence). V lost 2 bases and J lost 0, with 10 bases in between. The CDR3 loop is CSARKDNMNTEAFF. The CDR3 DNA follows: TGCAGTGCTAGAAAGGACAACATGAACACTGAAGCTTTCTTT.

The V and J genes are TRBV6-2 or TRBV6-3 and TRBJ2-7, with D possibly matching TRBD2 (6 bases). There are 14 residues in the CDR3. Germline V gives CDR1 MNHEY, CDR2 SVGEGT. V lost 2 bases to trimming and J lost 3 bases, with 11 bases between them. CDR3 region: CASSYPGLSYEQYF. The CDR3 region has the DNA TGTGCCAGCAGTTACCCGGGACTGAGCTACGAGCAGTACTTC.

This clonotype was detected only a few times. The genes are TRBV7-2 and TRBJ1-1, with 8 bases fitting TRBD1. The CDR3 totals 14 residues. The V gene end was trimmed by 5 bases and the J gene end by 4 bases; junction bases not matched to a gene: 6. CDR1 is SGHTA, CDR2 FQGNSA, per germline. The CDR3 loop is CASSPQGAGTEAFF. CDR3 nucleotides: TGTGCCAGCAGCCCGCAGGGGGCGGGCACTGAAGCTTTCTTT.

The sample holds many counts of this clonotype. This chain links TRBV7-6 with TRBJ2-3; D may correspond to TRBD1 or TRBD2 (5 bases each). The CDR3 has 16 amino acids. CDR1 is SGHVS, CDR2 FNYEAQ, per germline. The V and J ends lost 1 base and 0 bases respectively, with 11 bases between them. The CDR3 loop reads CASSLGTGTSTDTQYF. CDR3 coding DNA: TGTGCCAGCAGCTTAGGGACGGGGACCAGCACAGATACGCAGTATTTT.

This clonotype was seen many times. The chain recombines TRBV6-2 or TRBV6-3 with TRBJ2-5; D perhaps matches TRBD2 (5 bases). This CDR3 contains 15 residues. The germline gives CDR1 MNHEY, CDR2 SVGEGT. The V end lost 3 bases, the J end lost 0 bases, and 11 bases lay between the germline ends. CDR3 DNA: TGTGCCAGCAGTTATGAGGACTCGTACCAAGAGACCCAGTACTTC. It is translated as CASSYEDSYQETQYF.

This rearrangement joins TRBV10-2 to TRBJ1-3, with TRBD1 as a possible D gene (5 bases). V lost 0 bases and J 2 bases, leaving 17 bases between the germline ends. The CDR3 contains 18 residues. Germline V gene sequence: CDR1 WSHSY, CDR2 SAAADI. The CDR3 DNA follows: TGCGCCAGCAGTGAGTCGAGTGGGGCAGTTGCTGCTGGAAACACCATATATTTT. The encoded protein is CASSESSGAVAAGNTIYF.

This chain uses TRBV29-1 with TRBJ2-1; D unclear. CDR3 length equals 11 residues. Trimming shortened V by 5 bases and J by 4 bases, and 6 bases separated the two germline ends. The V gene's germline CDR1 is SQVTM and CDR2 ANQGSEA. The CDR3 DNA sequence: TGCAGCGTTAAGAGTTACAATGAGCAGTTCTTC. Translation gives CSVKSYNEQFF.

This clonotype was picked up many times. This chain connects TRBV10-3 to TRBJ2-7, with D perhaps matching TRBD1 or TRBD2 (5 bases each). CDR1 and CDR2 (germline): ENHRY, SYGVKD. The CDR3 extends over 17 amino acids. Between the trimmed V and J ends, which lost 3 bases and 2 bases, there was a span of 20 bases. CDR3 DNA: TGTGCCATCAGTGACCCAACGGGGCAGGGTCCCACCTACGAGCAGTACTTC. This translates into CAISDPTGQGPTYEQYF.